This T cell receptor beta chain originates from a study of spatial heterogeneity in lung cancer. Every TCR cDNA molecule bore a unique molecular identifier. MiXCR was run by TCRdb on the 5' RACE reads, yielding one entry per CDR3 protein. The sample has tens of thousands of distinct CDR3 sequences; under 7% are singletons. This clonotype was seen at least ten times. The antigen remains unidentified. Findings of the study overall: Resection blood, more than follow-up blood, showed ubiquitous expanded tumor TCRs.

There are 13 residues in the CDR3. V gave up 4 bases and J gave up 8 bases, with 9 bases separating them. Noted time point: sample taken at primary tumor resection. Material for sequencing was whole RNA from tumor, nontumor lung or frozen PBMC, left unsorted. The chain uses TRBV12-3 or TRBV12-4 and TRBJ1-6; D unresolved. This clonotype was obtained from a male donor with early-stage non-small cell lung cancer. The sequencing used PBMCs, collected at surgery. The CDR3 sequence is CASSSTSYSPLHF. The CDR3, as DNA: TGTGCCAGCAGTTCTACCTCGTATTCACCCCTCCACTTT.